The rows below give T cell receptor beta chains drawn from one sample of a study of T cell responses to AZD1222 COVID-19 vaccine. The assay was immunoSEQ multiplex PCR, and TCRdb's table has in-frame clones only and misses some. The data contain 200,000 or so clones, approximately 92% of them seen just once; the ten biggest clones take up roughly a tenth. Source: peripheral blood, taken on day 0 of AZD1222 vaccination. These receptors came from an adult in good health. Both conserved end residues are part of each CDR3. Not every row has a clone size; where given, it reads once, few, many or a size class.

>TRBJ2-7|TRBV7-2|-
CASSLTGTSGKSEQYF
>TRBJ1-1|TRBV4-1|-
CASSQIHGGDTEAFF
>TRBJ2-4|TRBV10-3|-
CAISGGAVQATKNIQYF
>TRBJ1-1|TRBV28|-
CASSRRLFSKSTEAFF
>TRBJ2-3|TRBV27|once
CASSTAYDTQYF
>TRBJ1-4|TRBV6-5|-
CASSSGQGGSGEKLFF
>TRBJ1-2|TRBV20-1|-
CSASSGESGGYTF
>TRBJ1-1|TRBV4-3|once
CASSQVYLGDTEAFF
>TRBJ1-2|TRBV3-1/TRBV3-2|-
CASSQGSRTASYGYTF
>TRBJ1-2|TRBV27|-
CASRNALKGGYTF